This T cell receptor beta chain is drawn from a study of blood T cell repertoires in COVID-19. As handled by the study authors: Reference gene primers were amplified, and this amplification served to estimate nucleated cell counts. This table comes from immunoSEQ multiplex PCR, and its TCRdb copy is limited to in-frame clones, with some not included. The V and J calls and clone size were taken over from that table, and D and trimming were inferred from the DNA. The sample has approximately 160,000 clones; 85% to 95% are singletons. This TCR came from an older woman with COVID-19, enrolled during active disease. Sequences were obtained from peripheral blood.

In nucleotides, the CDR3 is TGCGCCAGCAGTCAGGCAGGAAGCAGATCGCAGTACTTC. Protein: CASSQAGSRSQYF. This chain joins TRBV23-1 and TRBJ2-7; D unresolved. TRBV23-1 counts as an open reading frame of uncertain function. The CDR3 spans 13 residues. The V and J ends lost 3 bases and 9 bases respectively, with 15 bases between them.